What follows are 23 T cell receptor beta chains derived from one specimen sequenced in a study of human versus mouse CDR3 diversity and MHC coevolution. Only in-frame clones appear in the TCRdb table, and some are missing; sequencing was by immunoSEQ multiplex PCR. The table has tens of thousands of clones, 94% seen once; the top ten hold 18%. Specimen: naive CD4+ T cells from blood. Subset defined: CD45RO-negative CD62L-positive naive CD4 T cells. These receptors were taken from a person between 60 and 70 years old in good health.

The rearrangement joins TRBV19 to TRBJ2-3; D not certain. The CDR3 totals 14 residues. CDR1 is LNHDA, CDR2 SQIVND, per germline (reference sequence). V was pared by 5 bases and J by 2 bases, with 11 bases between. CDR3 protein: CASSFRGLTDTQYF. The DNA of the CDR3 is TGTGCCAGTAGTTTCCGAGGCCTCACAGATACGCAGTATTTT.

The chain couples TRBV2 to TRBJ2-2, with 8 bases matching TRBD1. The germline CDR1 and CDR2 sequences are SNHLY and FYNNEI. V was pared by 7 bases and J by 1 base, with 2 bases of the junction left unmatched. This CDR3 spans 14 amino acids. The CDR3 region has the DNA TGTGCCAGCAAGGGACAGGTGAACACCGGGGAGCTGTTTTTT. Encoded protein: CASKGQVNTGELFF.

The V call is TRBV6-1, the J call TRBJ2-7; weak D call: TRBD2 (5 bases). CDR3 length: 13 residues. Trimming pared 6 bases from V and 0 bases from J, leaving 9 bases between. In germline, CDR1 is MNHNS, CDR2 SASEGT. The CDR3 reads CASSQRSSYEQYF. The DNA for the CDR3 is TGTGCCAGCAGCCAGCGGAGCTCCTACGAGCAGTACTTC.

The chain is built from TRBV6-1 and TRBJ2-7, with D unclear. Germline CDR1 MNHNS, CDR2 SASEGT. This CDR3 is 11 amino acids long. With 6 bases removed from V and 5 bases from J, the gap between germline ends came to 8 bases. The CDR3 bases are TGTGCCAGCAGAATGCGGCACGAGCAGTACTTC. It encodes CASRMRHEQYF.

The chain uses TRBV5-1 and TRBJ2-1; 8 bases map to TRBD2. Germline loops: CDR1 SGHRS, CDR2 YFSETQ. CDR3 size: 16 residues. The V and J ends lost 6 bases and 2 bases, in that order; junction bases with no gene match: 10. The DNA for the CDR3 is TGCGCCAGCACTATGGAAGCGGGAGTCACCTACAATGAGCAGTTCTTC. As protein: CASTMEAGVTYNEQFF. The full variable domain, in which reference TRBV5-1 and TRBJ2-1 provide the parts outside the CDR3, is KAGVTQTPRYLIKTRGQQVTLSCSPISGHRSVSWYQQTPGQGLQFLFEYFSETQRNKGNFPGRFSGRQFSNSRSEMNVSTLELGDSALYLCASTMEAGVTYNEQFFGPGTRLTVL.

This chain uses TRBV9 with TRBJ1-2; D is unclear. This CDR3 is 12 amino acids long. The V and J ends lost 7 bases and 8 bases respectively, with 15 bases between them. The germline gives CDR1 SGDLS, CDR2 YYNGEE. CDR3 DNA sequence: TGTGCCAGCGCTACAGAAATCTCAGGCTACACCTTC. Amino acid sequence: CASATEISGYTF.

The CDR3 region is CASTSCNSSQSRANVLTF. The CDR3 DNA sequence: TGTGCCAGCACTAGCTGCAATAGTTCACAAAGTCGGGCCAACGTCCTGACTTTC. The chain has TRBV5-6 and TRBJ2-6; D possibly corresponds to TRBD2 (5 bases). From germline, CDR1 is SGHDT and CDR2 YYEEEE. The CDR3 runs to 18 residues. Trimming took 6 bases from V and 5 from J, leaving 24 bases between them. Full variable domain (rest looked up from reference TRBV5-6 and TRBJ2-6): DAGVTQSPTHLIKTRGQQVTLRCSPKSGHDTVSWYQQALGQGPQFIFQYYEEEERQRGNFPDRFSGHQFPNYSSELNVNALLLGDSALYLCASTSCNSSQSRANVLTFGAGSRLTVL.

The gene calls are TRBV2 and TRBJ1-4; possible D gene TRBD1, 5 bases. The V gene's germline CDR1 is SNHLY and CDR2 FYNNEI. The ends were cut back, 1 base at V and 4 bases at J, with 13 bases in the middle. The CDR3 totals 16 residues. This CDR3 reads CASSEGRGGINEKLFF. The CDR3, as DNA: TGTGCCAGCAGTGAAGGGCGGGGGGGGATTAATGAAAAACTGTTTTTT.

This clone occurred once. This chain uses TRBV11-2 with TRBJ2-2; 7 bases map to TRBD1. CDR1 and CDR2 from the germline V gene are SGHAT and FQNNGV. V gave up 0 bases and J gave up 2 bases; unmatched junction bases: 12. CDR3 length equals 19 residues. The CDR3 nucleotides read TGTGCCAGCAGCTTAGATCTAGGGGGCAGAGAATTTAACACCGGGGAGCTGTTTTTT. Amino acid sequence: CASSLDLGGREFNTGELFF. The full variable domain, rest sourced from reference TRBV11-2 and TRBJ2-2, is EAGVAQSPRYKIIEKRQSVAFWCNPISGHATLYWYQQILGQGPKLLIQFQNNGVVDDSQLPKDRFSAERLKGVDSTLKIQPAKLEDSAVYLCASSLDLGGREFNTGELFFGEGSRLTVL.

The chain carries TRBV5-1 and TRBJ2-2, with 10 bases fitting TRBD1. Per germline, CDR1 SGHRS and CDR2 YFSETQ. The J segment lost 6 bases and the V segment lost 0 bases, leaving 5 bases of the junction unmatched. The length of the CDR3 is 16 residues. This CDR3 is CASSLDVGQGSGELFF. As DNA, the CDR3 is TGCGCCAGCAGCTTGGATGTGGGACAGGGGTCCGGGGAGCTGTTTTTT.

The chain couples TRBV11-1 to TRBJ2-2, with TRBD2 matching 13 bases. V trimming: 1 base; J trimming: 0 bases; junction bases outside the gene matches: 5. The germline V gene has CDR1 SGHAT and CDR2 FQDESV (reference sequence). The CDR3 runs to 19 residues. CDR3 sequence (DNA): TGTGCCAGCAGCTTAGTCCGGGGACTAGCGGGACCGAACACCGGGGAGCTGTTTTTT. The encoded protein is CASSLVRGLAGPNTGELFF.

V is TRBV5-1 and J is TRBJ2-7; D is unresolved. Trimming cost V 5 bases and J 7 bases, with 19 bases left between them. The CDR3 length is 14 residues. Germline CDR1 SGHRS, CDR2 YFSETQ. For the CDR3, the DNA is TGCGCCAGCAGACTGTTTGAAAGCCAGGAAGAGCAGTACTTC. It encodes CASRLFESQEEQYF.

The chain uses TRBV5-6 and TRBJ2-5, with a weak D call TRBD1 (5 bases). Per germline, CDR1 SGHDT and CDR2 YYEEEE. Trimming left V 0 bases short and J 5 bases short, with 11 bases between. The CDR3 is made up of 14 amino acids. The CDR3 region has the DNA TGTGCCAGCAGCTTGGCTCTCCCAGGGGAGACCCAGTACTTC. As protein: CASSLALPGETQYF.

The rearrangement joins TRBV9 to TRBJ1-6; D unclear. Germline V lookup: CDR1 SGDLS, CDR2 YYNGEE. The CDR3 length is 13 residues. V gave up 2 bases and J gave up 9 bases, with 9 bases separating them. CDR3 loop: CASSVFLGSPLHF. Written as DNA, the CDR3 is TGTGCCAGCAGCGTCTTTCTAGGTTCACCCCTCCACTTT.

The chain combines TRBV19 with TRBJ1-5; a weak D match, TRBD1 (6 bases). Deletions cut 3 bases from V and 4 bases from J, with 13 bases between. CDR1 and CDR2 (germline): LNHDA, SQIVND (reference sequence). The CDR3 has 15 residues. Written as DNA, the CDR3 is TGTGCCAGTAGTATCGGGGGGGGCCCTAATCAGCCCCAGCATTTT. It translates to CASSIGGGPNQPQHF.

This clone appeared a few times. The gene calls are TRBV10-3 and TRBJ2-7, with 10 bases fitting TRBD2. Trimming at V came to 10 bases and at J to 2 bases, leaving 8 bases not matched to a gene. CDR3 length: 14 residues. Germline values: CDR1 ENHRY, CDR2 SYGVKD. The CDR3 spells CATALAGETYEQYF. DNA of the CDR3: TGTGCCACAGCCCTAGCGGGAGAGACCTACGAGCAGTACTTC.

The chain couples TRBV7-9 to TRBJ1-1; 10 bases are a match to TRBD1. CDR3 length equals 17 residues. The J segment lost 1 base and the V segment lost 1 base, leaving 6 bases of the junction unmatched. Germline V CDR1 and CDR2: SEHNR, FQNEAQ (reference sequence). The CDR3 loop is CASSLGWGQGRNTEAFF. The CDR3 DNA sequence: TGTGCCAGCAGCTTAGGGTGGGGACAGGGGCGGAACACTGAAGCTTTCTTT. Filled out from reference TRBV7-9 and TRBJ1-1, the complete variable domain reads DTGVSQNPRHKITKRGQNVTFRCDPISEHNRLYWYRQTLGQGPEFLTYFQNEAQLEKSRLLSDRFSAERPKGSFSTLEIQRTEQGDSAMYLCASSLGWGQGRNTEAFFGQGTRLTVV.

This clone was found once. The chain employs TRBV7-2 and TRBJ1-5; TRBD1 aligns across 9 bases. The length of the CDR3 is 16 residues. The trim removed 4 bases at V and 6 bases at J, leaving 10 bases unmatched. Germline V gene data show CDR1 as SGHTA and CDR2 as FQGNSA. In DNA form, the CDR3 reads TGTGCCAGCAGCTCCCTAGACAGGGGGTTTGGTCAGCCCCAGCATTTT. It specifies CASSSLDRGFGQPQHF. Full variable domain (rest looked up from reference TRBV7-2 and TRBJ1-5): GAGVSQSPSNKVTEKGKDVELRCDPISGHTALYWYRQSLGQGLEFLIYFQGNSAPDKSGLPSDRFSAERTGGSVSTLTIQRTQQEDSAVYLCASSSLDRGFGQPQHFGDGTRLSIL.

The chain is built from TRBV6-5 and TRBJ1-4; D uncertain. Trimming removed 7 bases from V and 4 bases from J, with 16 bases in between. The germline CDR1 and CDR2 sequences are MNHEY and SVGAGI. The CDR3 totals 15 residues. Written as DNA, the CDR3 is TGTGCCAGCAAAAGAATCCGGGTCCTTAATGAAAAACTGTTTTTT. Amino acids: CASKRIRVLNEKLFF.

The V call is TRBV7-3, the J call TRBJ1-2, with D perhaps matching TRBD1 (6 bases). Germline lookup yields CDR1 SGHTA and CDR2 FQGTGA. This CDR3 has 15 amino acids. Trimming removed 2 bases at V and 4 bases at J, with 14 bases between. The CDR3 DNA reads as TGTGCCAGCAGCTTAGATCCAGGGGTCAGCTATGGCTACACCTTC. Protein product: CASSLDPGVSYGYTF.

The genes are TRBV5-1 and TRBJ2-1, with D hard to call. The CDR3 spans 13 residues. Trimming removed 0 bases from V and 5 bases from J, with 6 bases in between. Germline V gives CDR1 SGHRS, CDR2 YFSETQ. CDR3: CASSLVADNEQFF. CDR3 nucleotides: TGCGCCAGCAGCTTGGTGGCGGACAATGAGCAGTTCTTC.

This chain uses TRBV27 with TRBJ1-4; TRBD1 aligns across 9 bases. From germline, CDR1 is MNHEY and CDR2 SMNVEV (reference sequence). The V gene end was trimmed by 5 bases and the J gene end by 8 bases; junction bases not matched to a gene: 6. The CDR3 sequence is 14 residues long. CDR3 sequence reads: CASSPWDRVEKLFF. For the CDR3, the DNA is TGTGCCAGCAGTCCCTGGGACAGGGTGGAAAAACTGTTTTTT.

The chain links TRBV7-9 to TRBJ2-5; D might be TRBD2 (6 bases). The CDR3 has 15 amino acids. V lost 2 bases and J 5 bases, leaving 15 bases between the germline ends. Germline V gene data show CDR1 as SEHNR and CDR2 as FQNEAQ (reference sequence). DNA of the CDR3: TGTGCCAGCAGCTTATTGCTAGTCCGGGGGGAGACCCAGTACTTC. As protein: CASSLLLVRGETQYF. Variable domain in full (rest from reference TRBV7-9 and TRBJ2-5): DTGVSQNPRHKITKRGQNVTFRCDPISEHNRLYWYRQTLGQGPEFLTYFQNEAQLEKSRLLSDRFSAERPKGSFSTLEIQRTEQGDSAMYLCASSLLLVRGETQYFGPGTRLLVL.